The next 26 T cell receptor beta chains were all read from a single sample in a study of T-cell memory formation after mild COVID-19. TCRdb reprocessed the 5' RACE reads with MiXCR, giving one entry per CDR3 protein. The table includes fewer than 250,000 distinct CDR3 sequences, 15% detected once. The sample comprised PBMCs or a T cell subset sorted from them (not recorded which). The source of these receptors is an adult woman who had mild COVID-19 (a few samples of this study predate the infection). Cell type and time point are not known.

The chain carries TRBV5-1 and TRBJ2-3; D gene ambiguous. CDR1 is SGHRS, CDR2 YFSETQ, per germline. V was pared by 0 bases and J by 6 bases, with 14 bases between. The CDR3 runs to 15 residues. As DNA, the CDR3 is TGCGCCAGCAGCTTGGGTCCCCTTCCGGGTGATACGCAGTATTTT. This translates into CASSLGPLPGDTQYF.

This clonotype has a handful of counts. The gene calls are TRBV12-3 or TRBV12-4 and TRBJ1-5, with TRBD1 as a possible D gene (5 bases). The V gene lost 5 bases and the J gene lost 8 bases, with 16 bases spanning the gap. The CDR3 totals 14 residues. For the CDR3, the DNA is TGTGCCAGCAGTCGGACGGCCCGGGGGGAGCCCCAGCATTTT. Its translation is CASSRTARGEPQHF.

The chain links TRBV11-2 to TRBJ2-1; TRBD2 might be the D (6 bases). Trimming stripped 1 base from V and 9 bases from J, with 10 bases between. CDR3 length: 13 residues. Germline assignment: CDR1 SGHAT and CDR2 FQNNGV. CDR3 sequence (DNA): TGTGCCAGCAGCTTAGCTAGCGTTGGTGAGCAGTTCTTC. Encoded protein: CASSLASVGEQFF.

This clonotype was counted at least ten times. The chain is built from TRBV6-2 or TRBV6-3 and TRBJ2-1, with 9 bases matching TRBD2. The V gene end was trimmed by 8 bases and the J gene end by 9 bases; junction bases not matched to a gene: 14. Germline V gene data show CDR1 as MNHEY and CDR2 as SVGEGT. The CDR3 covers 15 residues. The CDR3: CASLNSGRSHVEQFF. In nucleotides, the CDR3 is TGTGCCAGCCTAAATAGCGGGAGAAGTCACGTTGAGCAGTTCTTC.

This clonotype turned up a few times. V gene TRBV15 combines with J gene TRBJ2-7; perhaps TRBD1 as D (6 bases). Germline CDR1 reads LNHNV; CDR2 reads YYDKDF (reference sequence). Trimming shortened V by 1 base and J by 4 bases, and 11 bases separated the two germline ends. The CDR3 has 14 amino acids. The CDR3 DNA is TGTGCCACCAGCAGAGGGACAACAGGGTACGAGCAGTACTTC. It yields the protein CATSRGTTGYEQYF.

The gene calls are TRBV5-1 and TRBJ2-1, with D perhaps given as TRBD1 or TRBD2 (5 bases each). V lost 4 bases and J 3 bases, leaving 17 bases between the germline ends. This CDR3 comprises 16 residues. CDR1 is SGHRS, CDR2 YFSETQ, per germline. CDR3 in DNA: TGCGCCAGCAGCGGGGGTCGGGACGGGAACTACAATGAGCAGTTCTTC. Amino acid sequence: CASSGGRDGNYNEQFF.

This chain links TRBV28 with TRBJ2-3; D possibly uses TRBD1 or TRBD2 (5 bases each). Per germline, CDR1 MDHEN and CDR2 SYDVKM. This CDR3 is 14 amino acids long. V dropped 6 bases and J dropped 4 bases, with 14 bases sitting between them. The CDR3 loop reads CASSADLGADTQYF. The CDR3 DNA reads TGTGCCAGCAGCGCCGACCTGGGGGCAGATACGCAGTATTTT.

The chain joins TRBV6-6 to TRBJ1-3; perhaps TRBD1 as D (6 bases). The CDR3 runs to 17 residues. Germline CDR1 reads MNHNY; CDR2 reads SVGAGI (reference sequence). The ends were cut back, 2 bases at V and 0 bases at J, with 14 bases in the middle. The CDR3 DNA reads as TGTGCCAGCAGTTACAGCCCAGGACAGCGCTCTGGAAACACCATATATTTT. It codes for CASSYSPGQRSGNTIYF.

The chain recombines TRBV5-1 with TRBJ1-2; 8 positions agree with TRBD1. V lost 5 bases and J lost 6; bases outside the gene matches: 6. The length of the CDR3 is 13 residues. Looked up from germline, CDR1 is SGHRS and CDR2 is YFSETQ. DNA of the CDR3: TGCGCCAGCAGGAGGACAGGGCGGGATGGCTACACCTTC. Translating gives CASRRTGRDGYTF.

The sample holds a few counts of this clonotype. The CDR3 here is CASRRSDGAYNEQFF. Written as DNA, the CDR3 is TGCGCCAGCCGCCGTTCCGACGGAGCGTACAATGAGCAGTTCTTC. This chain joins TRBV5-1 and TRBJ2-1, with D unclear. The CDR3 contains 15 residues. Germline CDR1 is SGHRS and CDR2 is YFSETQ. V was pared by 7 bases and J by 4 bases, with 18 bases between.

The CDR3, as DNA: TGCAGTGCTAGAAGGGATGGCAATCAGCCCCAGCATTTT. Protein sequence: CSARRDGNQPQHF. The chain has TRBV20-1 and TRBJ1-5; D remains ambiguous. From germline, CDR1 is DFQATT and CDR2 SNEGSKA (reference sequence). Trimming pared 2 bases from V and 2 bases from J, leaving 7 bases between. The CDR3 has 13 residues.

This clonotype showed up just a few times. The CDR3: CASRNQGAGEQFF. As DNA, the CDR3 is TGTGCCAGTAGAAACCAGGGGGCCGGAGAGCAGTTCTTC. This rearrangement joins TRBV19 to TRBJ2-1; 8 positions match TRBD1. V trimming: 6 bases; J trimming: 10 bases; junction bases outside the gene matches: 8. The V gene's germline CDR1 is LNHDA and CDR2 SQIVND (reference sequence). There are 13 residues in the CDR3.

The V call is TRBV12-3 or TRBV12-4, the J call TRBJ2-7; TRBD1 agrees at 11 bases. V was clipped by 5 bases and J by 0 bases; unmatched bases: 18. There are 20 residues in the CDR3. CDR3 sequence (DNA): TGTGCCAGCAGTCACCAATTCGGGACAGGGGGTTCCCAGATCTCCTACGAGCAGTACTTC. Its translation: CASSHQFGTGGSQISYEQYF.

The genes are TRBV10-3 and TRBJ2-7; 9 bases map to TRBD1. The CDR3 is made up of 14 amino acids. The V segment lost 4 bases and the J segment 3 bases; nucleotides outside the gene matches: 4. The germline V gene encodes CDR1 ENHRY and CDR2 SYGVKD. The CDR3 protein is CAISAPGQGYEQYF. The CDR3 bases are TGTGCCATCAGTGCTCCGGGACAGGGCTACGAGCAGTACTTC.

The CDR3 DNA follows: TGTGCCAGCAGCTTAGCGATGGACCCTGGAAACACCATATATTTT. This sequence encodes CASSLAMDPGNTIYF. V is TRBV11-3 and J is TRBJ1-3; D is unclear. This CDR3 spans 15 amino acids. Germline V gene data show CDR1 as SGHNT and CDR2 as YENEEA. V was pared by 1 base and J by 2 bases, with 9 bases between.

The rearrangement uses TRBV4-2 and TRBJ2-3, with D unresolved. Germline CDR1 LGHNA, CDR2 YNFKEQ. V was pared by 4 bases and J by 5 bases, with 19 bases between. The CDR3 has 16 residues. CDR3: CASSPDTLVVKDTQYF. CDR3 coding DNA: TGTGCCAGCAGCCCAGATACCCTGGTAGTCAAAGATACGCAGTATTTT.

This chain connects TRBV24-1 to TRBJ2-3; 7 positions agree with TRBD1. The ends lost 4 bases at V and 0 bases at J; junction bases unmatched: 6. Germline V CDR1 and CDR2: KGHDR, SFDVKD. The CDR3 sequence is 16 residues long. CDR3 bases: TGTGCCACCAGTGACCCGACAGGGCAAAGCACAGATACGCAGTATTTT. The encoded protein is CATSDPTGQSTDTQYF.

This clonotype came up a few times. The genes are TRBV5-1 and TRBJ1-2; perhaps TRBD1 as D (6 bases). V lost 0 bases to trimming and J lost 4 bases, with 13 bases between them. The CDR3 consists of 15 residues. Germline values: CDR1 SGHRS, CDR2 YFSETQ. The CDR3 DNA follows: TGCGCCAGCAGCTTGGAGGGCAGGGGCGCCTATGGCTACACCTTC. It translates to CASSLEGRGAYGYTF.

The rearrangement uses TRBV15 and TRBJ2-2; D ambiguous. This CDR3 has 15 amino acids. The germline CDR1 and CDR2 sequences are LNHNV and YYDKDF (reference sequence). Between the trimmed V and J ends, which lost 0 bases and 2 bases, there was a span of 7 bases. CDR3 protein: CATSRERFNTGELFF. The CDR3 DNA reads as TGTGCCACCAGCAGAGAAAGATTTAACACCGGGGAGCTGTTTTTT.

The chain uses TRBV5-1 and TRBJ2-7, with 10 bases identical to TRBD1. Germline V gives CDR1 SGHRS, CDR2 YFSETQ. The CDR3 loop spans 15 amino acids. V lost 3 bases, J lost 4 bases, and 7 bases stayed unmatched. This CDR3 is CASSSRDRGAYEQYF. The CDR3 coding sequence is TGCGCCAGCAGCTCCCGGGACAGGGGAGCGTACGAGCAGTACTTC.

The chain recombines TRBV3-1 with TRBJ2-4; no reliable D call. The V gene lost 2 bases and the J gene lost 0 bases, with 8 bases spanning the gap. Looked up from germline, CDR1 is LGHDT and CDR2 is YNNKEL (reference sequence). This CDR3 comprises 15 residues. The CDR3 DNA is TGTGCCAGCAGCCAAATCGAACTAGCCAAAAACATTCAGTACTTC. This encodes CASSQIELAKNIQYF.

The CDR3 spells CSVPGTSLANYGYTF. Here the CDR3 DNA reads TGCAGCGTCCCTGGGACGTCCCTCGCTAACTATGGCTACACCTTC. The gene calls are TRBV29-1 and TRBJ1-2, with TRBD1 as a possible D gene (5 bases). The germline V gene has CDR1 SQVTM and CDR2 ANQGSEA. Trimming cost V 6 bases and J 0 bases, with 17 bases left between them. CDR3 length: 15 residues.

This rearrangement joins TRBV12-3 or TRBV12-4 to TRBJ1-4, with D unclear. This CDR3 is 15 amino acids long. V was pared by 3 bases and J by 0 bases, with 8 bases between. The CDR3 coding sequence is TGTGCCAGCAGTTTCTTTAGTGCAACTAATGAAAAACTGTTTTTT. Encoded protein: CASSFFSATNEKLFF.

The CDR3 region is CASSEAWRELFF. The CDR3 DNA follows: TGTGCCAGCAGTGAAGCATGGAGGGAGCTGTTTTTT. The chain combines TRBV6-1 with TRBJ1-4; no firm D call. The J call is doubtful: the DNA matches TRBJ2-2 better. Germline CDR1 and CDR2: MNHNS and SASEGT. The CDR3 is 12 residues long.

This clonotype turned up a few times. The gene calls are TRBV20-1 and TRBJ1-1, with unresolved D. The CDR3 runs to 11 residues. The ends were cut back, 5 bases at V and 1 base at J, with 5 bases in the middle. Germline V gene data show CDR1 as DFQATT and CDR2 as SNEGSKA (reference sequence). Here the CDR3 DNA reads TGCAGTGCTGTTACGAACACTGAAGCTTTCTTT. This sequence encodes CSAVTNTEAFF.

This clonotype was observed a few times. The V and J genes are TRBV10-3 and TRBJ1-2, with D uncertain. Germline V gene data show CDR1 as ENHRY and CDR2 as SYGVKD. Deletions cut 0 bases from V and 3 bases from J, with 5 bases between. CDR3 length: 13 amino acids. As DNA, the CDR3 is TGTGCCATCAGTGAGTCTGAAGACTATGGCTACACCTTC. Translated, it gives CAISESEDYGYTF.